Given below is one T cell receptor beta chain in context. This sample stems from a study of blood T cell repertoires in COVID-19. Original methodology: Using reference gene primer amplification, nucleated cell counts were estimated. The data were produced by immunoSEQ multiplex PCR, yet TCRdb's version contains in-frame clones alone and is incomplete. For V, J and clone size, that table is used; D and trimming come from the DNA. The data hold under 150,000 clones, with around 82% observed a single time. Between the trimmed V and J ends, which lost 4 bases and 8 bases, there was a span of 11 bases. The CDR3 covers 11 residues. The germline V gene encodes CDR1 SQVTM and CDR2 ANQGSEA.

The chain links TRBV29-1 to TRBJ1-2, with D uncertain. Sequencing was carried out using peripheral blood. The TCR comes from a man between 60 and 75 years old with active or convalescent COVID-19. CDR3 sequence (DNA): TGCAGCGTTGGCCTGGGCGACGGCTACACCTTC. Translation gives CSVGLGDGYTF.